This T cell receptor beta chain was documented in a study of vaccination effects on CD4 cells after COVID-19. In the study overall: The participants, recipients of two vaccine doses, got either BNT162b2 or mRNA-1273. Study-level findings and limits: Marked clonal contraction of both clone types appeared late after vaccination. Sampling in the study covered few convalescent patients and included no early post-infection timepoints.

As concerns this clone: The target antigen is unknown.

Sequencing was performed with immunoSEQ multiplex PCR; in TCRdb, only in-frame clones are kept and a portion is missing. Among under 25,000 clones listed, 73% were seen once. CD4+ T cells specific for antigen were expanded with viral peptide pools by the ViraFEST assay before sequencing. Cultured cells yielded isolated CD4+ T cells after 10 to 11 days. None of these healthy vaccinees had been infected with SARS-CoV-2 before vaccination. Cultures used 2 million or so PBMC per well, about 10 IU/ml IL-2 and roughly 10 ug/ml peptides. Germline V lookup: CDR1 KGHSY, CDR2 FQNENV. This CDR3 is 15 amino acids long. The V and J ends lost 3 bases and 7 bases respectively, with 15 bases between them.

V gene TRBV16 combines with J gene TRBJ1-4; D is unclear. The clonotype comes from a human donor who received a COVID-19 vaccine. The sample consisted of CD4+ T cells from PBMCs cultured with SARS-CoV-2 spike peptides, taken before COVID-19 vaccination. CDR3 DNA: TGTGCCAGCAGCCAGTCGGCGGGGAGTGGTGAAAAACTGTTTTTT. Amino acid sequence: CASSQSAGSGEKLFF.